These 27 T cell receptor beta chains were sequenced from one sample in a study of early T cells in non-severe SARS-CoV-2 infection. MiXCR, run by TCRdb on the 5' RACE reads, gives a single entry per CDR3 protein. This table has 35,000 to 45,000 distinct CDR3 sequences, roughly 7.9% appearing once. Sequenced here: whole blood, sampled at baseline. The receptor set was obtained from an adult who was a healthcare worker with PCR-confirmed SARS-CoV-2 infection or an uninfected control (not recorded which).

The chain is built from TRBV2 and TRBJ1-5; 7 nucleotides agree with TRBD1. This CDR3 is built from 15 residues. Germline V gene data show CDR1 as SNHLY and CDR2 as FYNNEI. J was trimmed by 0 bases and V by 9 bases; bases with no gene match: 8. CDR3 bases: TGTGCCAGTAGGACAGACAGGGCTAGCAATCAGCCCCAGCATTTT. Its translation: CASRTDRASNQPQHF.

Ten or more counts support this clonotype. The rearrangement uses TRBV3-1 and TRBJ1-1; D perhaps matches TRBD1 (6 bases). Germline V gene lookup returns CDR1 LGHDT and CDR2 YNNKEL (reference sequence). The CDR3 spans 15 residues. V was trimmed by 7 bases and J by 0 bases, leaving 15 bases between them. CDR3 nucleotides: TGTGCCAGCACCCTGGGGGCAGGAGTGAACACTGAAGCTTTCTTT. As protein: CASTLGAGVNTEAFF.

This clonotype showed up many times. The gene calls are TRBV11-2 and TRBJ2-7; 7 positions agree with TRBD2. Germline V gene lookup returns CDR1 SGHAT and CDR2 FQNNGV. The CDR3 loop spans 15 amino acids. Trimming cost V 4 bases and J 0 bases; bases outside gene matches: 6. In DNA form, the CDR3 reads TGTGCCAGCAGCTCCGGGGGGTCCCACTCCTACGAGCAGTACTTC. Translation: CASSSGGSHSYEQYF.

This clonotype is labeled medium-sized. The rearrangement uses TRBV5-5 and TRBJ1-3, with 7 bases matching TRBD1. This CDR3 spans 14 amino acids. The V gene's germline CDR1 is SGHKS and CDR2 YYEKEE (reference sequence). With 0 bases clipped from V and 6 bases from J, the junction kept 3 bases outside the gene matches. This chain's CDR3 is CASSLGQGPNTIYF. CDR3 bases: TGTGCCAGCAGCTTGGGACAGGGTCCAAACACCATATATTTT. The whole variable domain, remainder taken from reference TRBV5-5 and TRBJ1-3, is DAGVTQSPTHLIKTRGQQVTLRCSPISGHKSVSWYQQVLGQGPQFIFQYYEKEERGRGNFPDRFSARQFPNYSSELNVNALLLGDSALYLCASSLGQGPNTIYFGEGSWLTVV.

This clonotype was counted many times. This chain connects TRBV6-1 to TRBJ2-5; 9 bases fit TRBD2. The CDR3 has 15 amino acids. CDR1 and CDR2 (germline): MNHNS, SASEGT. V was pared by 7 bases and J by 2 bases, with 8 bases of the junction left unmatched. The CDR3 sequence is CASTPGAGGQETQYF. The DNA for the CDR3 is TGTGCCAGCACCCCTGGGGCGGGGGGGCAAGAGACCCAGTACTTC.

This clonotype qualifies as medium-sized. CDR3 amino acids: CASSHGTSGGTYYNEQFF. The CDR3 coding sequence is TGCGCCAGCAGCCACGGGACTAGCGGGGGGACCTACTACAATGAGCAGTTCTTC. The chain combines TRBV5-1 with TRBJ2-1, with 15 bases identical to TRBD2. This CDR3 has 18 amino acids. V trimming: 4 bases; J trimming: 3 bases; junction bases outside the gene matches: 8. Germline V gene sequence: CDR1 SGHRS, CDR2 YFSETQ.

This clonotype has a handful of counts. The chain joins TRBV19 to TRBJ2-2; D assignment may be TRBD1 or TRBD2 (5 bases each). V was shortened by 4 bases and J by 3 bases, with 12 bases between the two germline ends. This CDR3 has 15 amino acids. In germline, CDR1 is LNHDA, CDR2 SQIVND (reference sequence). This chain's CDR3 is CASSTRDGYTGELFF. CDR3 nucleotide sequence: TGTGCCAGTAGTACTAGGGACGGGTACACCGGGGAGCTGTTTTTT.

This clonotype was seen more than once but under ten times. The V call is TRBV6-5, the J call TRBJ2-7; D possibly corresponds to TRBD1 (6 bases). Germline assignment: CDR1 MNHEY and CDR2 SVGAGI. The germline V and J ends were trimmed by 5 bases and 6 bases, with 14 bases remaining between them. The CDR3 has 13 residues. The CDR3 DNA reads TGTGCCAGCAGTCGCAGGCAGGGGACCGAGCAGTACTTC. This sequence encodes CASSRRQGTEQYF.

The V gene is TRBV2, the J gene TRBJ2-1; D is uncertain. V was cut by 3 bases and J by 5 bases, with 14 bases left in between. This CDR3 spans 15 amino acids. Germline V gene data show CDR1 as SNHLY and CDR2 as FYNNEI. The CDR3 nucleotides are TGTGCCAGCAGTGACGGCCAGAATTACGACAATGAGCAGTTCTTC. It specifies CASSDGQNYDNEQFF.

This clonotype was picked up a small number of times. This CDR3 reads CASSIKITDTQYF. The CDR3 DNA is TGTGCCAGTAGTATAAAGATCACAGATACGCAGTATTTT. The chain carries TRBV19 and TRBJ2-3; no firm D call. The CDR3 loop spans 13 amino acids. In germline, CDR1 is LNHDA, CDR2 SQIVND (reference sequence). V was cut by 2 bases and J by 2 bases, with 5 bases left in between.

This clonotype has ten or more counts. The genes are TRBV6-2 or TRBV6-3 and TRBJ2-3; a weak D match, TRBD2 (5 bases). The CDR3 consists of 15 residues. CDR1 is MNHEY, CDR2 SVGEGT, per germline. The germline V and J ends were trimmed by 2 bases and 4 bases, with 13 bases remaining between them. CDR3 nucleotide sequence: TGTGCCAGCAGTTACGAAGCGGAGAGTTCAGATACGCAGTATTTT. Translated: CASSYEAESSDTQYF.

This clonotype was seen repeatedly, ten times or more. V gene TRBV28 combines with J gene TRBJ2-7; D uncertain. The germline V and J ends were trimmed by 7 bases and 2 bases, with 12 bases remaining between them. The CDR3 sequence is 13 residues long. Germline V gives CDR1 MDHEN, CDR2 SYDVKM. The CDR3 loop is CASTPGATYEQYF. Here the CDR3 DNA reads TGTGCCAGCACCCCCGGTGCCACCTACGAGCAGTACTTC.

This clonotype was seen repeatedly, ten times or more. The genes are TRBV20-1 and TRBJ1-4, with D possibly being TRBD1 (6 bases). The germline V gene encodes CDR1 DFQATT and CDR2 SNEGSKA (reference sequence). V was clipped by 5 bases and J by 8 bases, with 15 bases between them. The CDR3 loop spans 13 amino acids. This CDR3 reads CSALTGKGEKLFF. The CDR3 nucleotides are TGCAGTGCTTTAACAGGGAAGGGGGAAAAACTGTTTTTT.

This clonotype has at least ten counts. The V call is TRBV14, the J call TRBJ1-6; weak D call: TRBD1 (6 bases). There are 15 residues in the CDR3. Trimming took off 5 bases at V and 8 bases at J, with 16 bases between the two ends. The germline V gene encodes CDR1 SGHDN and CDR2 FVKESK. DNA for the CDR3: TGTGCCAGCAGCTCAGGAGGGACAAACTATTCACCCCTCCACTTT. It yields the protein CASSSGGTNYSPLHF.

As for this clonotype: A much larger clone lies one base from this, so it may be a read error. The rearrangement joins TRBV7-9 to TRBJ2-7; D tentatively reads TRBD1 or TRBD2 (5 bases each). Trimming left V 5 bases short and J 1 base short, with 15 bases between. The germline V gene has CDR1 SEHNR and CDR2 FQNEAQ (reference sequence). The CDR3 spans 15 residues. CDR3 residues: CASSDWGPKSYEQYF. CDR3 nucleotides: TGTGCCAGCAGCGACTGGGGACCAAAATCCTACGAGCAGTACTTC. Full variable domain (outside the CDR3, taken from reference TRBV7-9 and TRBJ2-7): DTGVSQNPRHKITKRGQNVTFRCDPISEHNRLYWYRQTLGQGPEFLTYFQNEAQLEKSRLLSDRFSAERPKGSFSTLEIQRTEQGDSAMYLCASSDWGPKSYEQYFGPGTRLTVT.

The chain links TRBV9 to TRBJ2-1; 7 nucleotides align to TRBD2. The CDR3 has 16 residues. Germline trimming cut 0 bases from V and 10 bases from J; bases unmatched to any gene: 13. Looked up from germline, CDR1 is SGDLS and CDR2 is YYNGEE. The DNA for the CDR3 is TGTGCCAGCAGCGTAGCTTCGACTAGCCCCGGGTCCGAGCAGTTCTTC. Protein product: CASSVASTSPGSEQFF.

This clonotype was detected only a few times. The chain combines TRBV6-5 with TRBJ1-4; no definite D call. The germline V gene encodes CDR1 MNHEY and CDR2 SVGAGI. V shed 8 bases and J shed 8 bases, with 15 bases lying between them. CDR3 size: 13 residues. The CDR3 coding sequence is TGTGCCAGCGCGTATACCCCTTCCGAAAAACTGTTTTTT. Translated, it gives CASAYTPSEKLFF.

This clonotype has a handful of counts. V is TRBV6-1 and J is TRBJ2-3, with 16 bases lining up with TRBD2. Germline V lookup: CDR1 MNHNS, CDR2 SASEGT. The trim removed 4 bases at V and 6 bases at J, leaving 1 base unmatched. The CDR3 is made up of 15 amino acids. In nucleotides, the CDR3 is TGTGCCAGCAGTGTGGGACTAGCGGGGGGGGATACGCAGTATTTT. Translation gives CASSVGLAGGDTQYF.

In this sample, this clonotype turned up a few times. The chain couples TRBV5-1 to TRBJ2-4; no firm D call. Trimming shortened V by 3 bases and J by 0 bases, and 10 bases separated the two germline ends. CDR3 length: 15 amino acids. Per the germline V gene, CDR1 is SGHRS and CDR2 is YFSETQ. The CDR3: CASSSDPAAKNIQYF. The CDR3 bases are TGCGCCAGCAGCTCGGACCCAGCAGCCAAAAACATTCAGTACTTC.

The chain recombines TRBV5-1 with TRBJ2-7; 7 bases are shared with TRBD1. V shed 0 bases and J 4 bases; nucleotides not matched to a gene: 7. Germline values: CDR1 SGHRS, CDR2 YFSETQ. The CDR3 length is 15 residues. CDR3 region: CASSLDGTDIYEQYF. DNA for the CDR3: TGCGCCAGCAGCTTGGACGGGACAGATATTTACGAGCAGTACTTC.

This clonotype was observed many times. The V and J genes are TRBV4-3 and TRBJ2-3; no clear D. Germline assignment: CDR1 LGHNA and CDR2 YSLEER. The V gene lost 1 base and the J gene lost 4 bases, with 12 bases spanning the gap. The CDR3 has 15 amino acids. CDR3 DNA: TGCGCCAGCAGCCAAGGGCTGGGTGGCCCAGATACGCAGTATTTT. Protein product: CASSQGLGGPDTQYF.

By share of the sample, this clonotype is medium-sized (0.01 to 0.1%). The V gene is TRBV20-1, the J gene TRBJ1-3, with TRBD1 identical over 8 bases. There are 12 residues in the CDR3. The V segment lost 3 bases and the J segment 8 bases; nucleotides outside the gene matches: 3. CDR1 is DFQATT and CDR2 is SNEGSKA in the germline V gene (reference sequence). The DNA for the CDR3 is TGCAGTGCTAGGGCGGGACAGGACACCATATATTTT. Protein product: CSARAGQDTIYF.

This clonotype came up many times. The rearrangement uses TRBV9 and TRBJ2-7; TRBD1 matches at 9 bases. The junction had 5 bases not matched to a gene; V was cut back by 3 bases and J by 1 base. The CDR3 covers 15 residues. CDR1 SGDLS and CDR2 YYNGEE come from the germline V gene. This CDR3 is CASSGGTGLSYEQYF. The CDR3 bases are TGTGCCAGCAGCGGCGGGACAGGGCTTTCCTACGAGCAGTACTTC.

This clonotype was detected only a few times. The V call is TRBV5-1, the J call TRBJ2-2, with D tentatively TRBD2 (6 bases). Germline V lookup: CDR1 SGHRS, CDR2 YFSETQ. The length of the CDR3 is 18 residues. Trimming shortened V by 0 bases and J by 0 bases, and 15 bases separated the two germline ends. Here the CDR3 DNA reads TGCGCCAGCAGCTTGGAACCCCCAGGGAGGCCGAACACCGGGGAGCTGTTTTTT. This encodes CASSLEPPGRPNTGELFF.

This clonotype has at least ten counts. The rearrangement links TRBV19 to TRBJ2-3; perhaps TRBD2 as D (5 bases). Looked up from germline, CDR1 is LNHDA and CDR2 is SQIVND (reference sequence). Trimming cost V 3 bases and J 6 bases, with 16 bases left between them. The CDR3 runs to 15 residues. The CDR3 DNA reads TGTGCCAGTAGTATCTCGGCTAGCACTCGGGATACGCAGTATTTT. Translating it yields CASSISASTRDTQYF.

This clonotype was seen repeatedly, ten times or more. This chain uses TRBV6-6 with TRBJ1-1, with no clear D. The germline V and J ends were trimmed by 2 bases and 3 bases, with 10 bases remaining between them. The CDR3 sequence is 14 residues long. Germline CDR1 is MNHNY and CDR2 is SVGAGI (reference sequence). This CDR3 is CASSYGSTYTEAFF. In DNA, the CDR3 is TGTGCCAGCAGTTACGGCTCCACGTACACTGAAGCTTTCTTT.

V usage is TRBV7-3 and J usage is TRBJ2-1; 9 bases map to TRBD2. The CDR3 length is 15 residues. After removal of 0 bases from V and 7 bases from J, the junction contained 4 bases not matched to a gene. Germline V CDR1 and CDR2: SGHTA, FQGTGA. CDR3 in amino acids: CASSLTAGGGNEQFF. DNA of the CDR3: TGTGCCAGCAGCTTAACAGCGGGGGGAGGTAATGAGCAGTTCTTC.